This TCR beta chain was observed in a study of radiation and T cells in renal cell carcinoma. Study conclusions and caveats: From baseline, blood top tumor clonotypes peaked at 2 weeks post-radiation.

TCRdb's table, derived via immunoSEQ multiplex PCR, lists solely in-frame clones and lacks some. The profile shows roughly 130,000 clones, roughly four fifths of them singletons. The CDR3 is 15 amino acids. Trimming cost V 1 base and J 2 bases; bases outside gene matches: 3. Germline lookup yields CDR1 SGHTA and CDR2 FQGNSA. In regard to this clone: The antigen remains unidentified.

Time point meaning: blood 2 weeks post-SBRT. The treatment here: 15 Gy SBRT to primary tumor, nephrectomy 4 weeks later. The sequenced sample was blood, obtained from a patient whose treatment included radiotherapy and nephrectomy. This chain joins TRBV7-2 and TRBJ2-7, with 9 bases identical to TRBD2. This TCR was recovered from a woman aged 55-75 years with renal cell carcinoma. The CDR3 DNA follows: TGTGCCAGCAGCTTAGACAGCGGGGGGCCCTACGAGCAGTACTTC. It encodes CASSLDSGGPYEQYF.